The 27 T cell receptor beta chains in this list originate from one sample, sequenced in a study of T cell responses to AZD1222 COVID-19 vaccine. The assay was immunoSEQ multiplex PCR, and TCRdb's table has in-frame clones only and misses some. The profile covers approximately 74,000 clones, with 70% to 85% appearing a single time and about 3.1% taken by the ten largest. The specimen comprised peripheral blood, sampled on day 0 of AZD1222 vaccination. These TCRs come from an adult in good health.

The chain carries TRBV19 and TRBJ1-5; no clear D gene. Trimming shortened V by 5 bases and J by 0 bases, and 2 bases separated the two germline ends. Germline V CDR1 and CDR2: LNHDA, SQIVND (reference sequence). The CDR3 length is 12 residues. CDR3 region: CASSFSNQPQHF. Here the CDR3 DNA reads TGTGCCAGTAGTTTTAGCAATCAGCCCCAGCATTTT.

This chain uses TRBV11-1 with TRBJ2-5; D tentatively reads TRBD1 or TRBD2 (7 bases each). The CDR3 runs 12 residues. Germline CDR1 SGHAT, CDR2 FQDESV (reference sequence). The V and J ends lost 5 bases and 10 bases respectively, with 14 bases between them. The CDR3 is CASSVDREGQYF. In DNA form, the CDR3 reads TGTGCCAGCAGCGTTGACAGGGAGGGCCAGTACTTC.

This rearrangement joins TRBV24-1 to TRBJ2-1, with TRBD1 matching over 8 bases. V lost 5 bases, J lost 7 bases, and 6 bases stayed unmatched. Germline V gene data show CDR1 as KGHDR and CDR2 as SFDVKD. The CDR3 runs 14 residues. The chain's CDR3 is CATSGTGGGNEQFF. Written as DNA, the CDR3 is TGTGCCACCAGTGGAACAGGGGGAGGTAATGAGCAGTTCTTC.

The genes are TRBV5-1 and TRBJ2-2, with D possibly TRBD2 on 5 matching bases. This CDR3 comprises 14 residues. Deletions cut 4 bases from V and 7 bases from J, with 14 bases between. CDR1 SGHRS and CDR2 YFSETQ come from the germline V gene. The CDR3 loop reads CASSLLDGGGELFF. The CDR3 DNA sequence: TGCGCCAGCAGCCTGCTGGACGGAGGCGGGGAGCTGTTTTTT.

This rearrangement joins TRBV5-4 to TRBJ1-1; TRBD1 aligns across 7 bases. The V and J ends lost 5 bases and 7 bases, in that order; junction bases with no gene match: 5. The CDR3 is 12 residues long. Germline CDR1 reads SGHNT; CDR2 reads YYREEE (reference sequence). CDR3 sequence: CASRWDSSEAFF. DNA for the CDR3: TGTGCCAGCAGGTGGGACAGCAGTGAAGCTTTCTTT.

The chain recombines TRBV10-3 with TRBJ1-3, with 9 positions matching TRBD1. This CDR3 is built from 15 residues. J lost 1 base, V lost 6 bases, and 4 bases had no gene match. CDR1 and CDR2 from the germline V gene are ENHRY and SYGVKD. CDR3 bases: TGTGCCATCAGGGTGACAGGGGGATCTGGAAACACCATATATTTT. Its translation is CAIRVTGGSGNTIYF.

This chain uses TRBV4-1 with TRBJ2-5; no clear D gene. Per germline, CDR1 MGHRA and CDR2 YSYEKL. Trimming removed 3 bases from V and 5 bases from J, with 25 bases in between. The CDR3 sequence is 18 residues long. CDR3 coding DNA: TGCGCCAGCAGCCATATAACACAAGGGTCAGTCGAGAGGGAGACCCAGTACTTC. It yields the protein CASSHITQGSVERETQYF.

This clone has a single count. The chain carries TRBV19 and TRBJ2-5, with 7 positions matching TRBD1. The CDR3 has 16 amino acids. Trimming took 5 bases from V and 1 from J; bases not matched to a gene: 10. Germline CDR1 is LNHDA and CDR2 is SQIVND (reference sequence). CDR3 in DNA: TGTGCCAGTAGTGTCAGTCCGGGACAGTCCCAAGAGACCCAGTACTTC. Residues: CASSVSPGQSQETQYF.

This rearrangement joins TRBV2 to TRBJ1-6; D gene unclear. The V end lost 7 bases, the J end lost 4 bases, and 11 bases lay between the germline ends. The CDR3 contains 14 residues. The germline V gene has CDR1 SNHLY and CDR2 FYNNEI. The CDR3 DNA reads TGTGCCAGCATAGGGATGGGATATAATTCACCCCTCCACTTT. Protein product: CASIGMGYNSPLHF.

This clone was observed a single time. This chain joins TRBV14 and TRBJ1-6; D not resolved. This CDR3 is 13 amino acids long. V lost 0 bases to trimming and J lost 10 bases, with 7 bases between them. The germline V gene has CDR1 SGHDN and CDR2 FVKESK. The CDR3 region has the DNA TGTGCCAGCAGCCAAGATCGCAAATCACCCCTCCACTTT. Protein sequence: CASSQDRKSPLHF.

V usage is TRBV5-1 and J usage is TRBJ2-7, with 12 bases lining up with TRBD2. The CDR3 covers 19 residues. Germline V gives CDR1 SGHRS, CDR2 YFSETQ. V dropped 2 bases and J dropped 4; count of bases not matched to a gene: 16. The CDR3 DNA reads as TGCGCCAGCAGCTTACAACCAGCTGGACTAGCGGGATTATCTTACGAGCAGTACTTC. Protein: CASSLQPAGLAGLSYEQYF. Drawing the rest from reference TRBV5-1 and TRBJ2-7, the complete variable domain is KAGVTQTPRYLIKTRGQQVTLSCSPISGHRSVSWYQQTPGQGLQFLFEYFSETQRNKGNFPGRFSGRQFSNSRSEMNVSTLELGDSALYLCASSLQPAGLAGLSYEQYFGPGTRLTVT.

This clone was found once. This chain joins TRBV19 and TRBJ2-1; 11 bases align to TRBD1. Losses at the gene ends were 6 bases for V and 7 bases for J; bases not matched to a gene: 8. CDR3 length: 15 residues. Per germline, CDR1 LNHDA and CDR2 SQIVND (reference sequence). CDR3 amino acids: CASSRTGTGGNEQFF. Written as DNA, the CDR3 is TGTGCCAGTAGCCGGACCGGGACAGGGGGGAATGAGCAGTTCTTC.

The chain carries TRBV7-9 and TRBJ2-2; D not certain. Germline CDR1 is SEHNR and CDR2 is FQNEAQ (reference sequence). Trimming removed 3 bases from V and 3 bases from J, with 2 bases in between. This CDR3 is built from 12 residues. The CDR3, as DNA: TGTGCCAGCAGCTTGTACACCGGGGAGCTGTTTTTT. Amino acids: CASSLYTGELFF.

This sequence joins TRBV7-8 and TRBJ2-7; tentatively, D is TRBD1 or TRBD2 (5 bases each). This CDR3 contains 15 residues. In germline, CDR1 is SGHVS, CDR2 FQNEAQ. V was trimmed by 5 bases and J by 5 bases, leaving 19 bases between them. The CDR3 protein is CASSPQRDLNNEQYF. The CDR3 region has the DNA TGTGCCAGCAGCCCACAACGGGACCTCAACAACGAGCAGTACTTC.

V is TRBV12-5 and J is TRBJ2-1; 7 bases fit TRBD1. V lost 1 base, J lost 0 bases, and 6 bases stayed unmatched. Germline values: CDR1 LGHNT, CDR2 FRNRAP. The CDR3 sequence is 17 residues long. CDR3 in DNA: TGTGCTAGTGGTTTGGGGGGACAGACTTACTCCTACAATGAGCAGTTCTTC. The encoded protein is CASGLGGQTYSYNEQFF.

The chain carries TRBV18 and TRBJ1-3, with D hard to call. The V end was cut by 2 bases, the J end by 4 bases, with 18 bases between. The germline V gene encodes CDR1 KGHSH and CDR2 LQKENI. CDR3 size: 17 residues. CDR3 sequence (DNA): TGTGCCAGCTCACCATTGTCGGGCCCAGCACGGGGAAACACCATATATTTT. It translates to CASSPLSGPARGNTIYF.

The rearrangement joins TRBV23-1 to TRBJ1-1; D possibly corresponds to TRBD1 (5 bases). TRBV23-1 has ORF status, its function being uncertain. The V end lost 3 bases, the J end lost 10 bases, and 21 bases lay between the germline ends. This CDR3 region has 15 residues. The DNA for the CDR3 is TGCGCCAGCAGTCACCCAATATACTGGGGCAGGGTAGCTTTCTTT. It codes for CASSHPIYWGRVAFF.

Note on this clone: A read error may account for a junction end that differs from germline. The chain couples TRBV7-7 to TRBJ2-5; TRBD1 aligns across 9 bases. This CDR3 is built from 15 residues. CDR1 is SSHAT, CDR2 FNYEAQ, per germline (reference sequence). CDR3 nucleotides: TGTGCTAGCAGCATTAACAGGGGGCTGGGAGAGACCCAGTACTTC. Residues: CASSINRGLGETQYF.

V gene TRBV30 combines with J gene TRBJ2-5, with no clear D. CDR1 is GTSNPN and CDR2 is SVGIG in the germline V gene (reference sequence). The CDR3 runs to 11 residues. The V gene lost 4 bases and the J gene lost 2 bases, with 5 bases spanning the gap. The CDR3 spells CAWTGQETQYF. The CDR3 coding sequence is TGTGCCTGGACAGGTCAAGAGACCCAGTACTTC.

CDR3 protein: CASSRRGTVDEKLFF. In DNA form, the CDR3 reads TGTGCCAGCAGTCGACGAGGGACAGTGGATGAAAAACTGTTTTTT. The V gene is TRBV14, the J gene TRBJ1-4; 7 nucleotides match TRBD1. V shed 6 bases, J shed 6 bases, and the junction held 10 bases outside the gene matches. The CDR3 length is 15 residues. Germline CDR1 is SGHDN and CDR2 is FVKESK.

The chain joins TRBV25-1 to TRBJ1-3; D call uncertain. From germline, CDR1 is MGHDK and CDR2 SYGVNS. V lost 3 bases to trimming and J lost 0 bases, with 6 bases between them. CDR3 length: 14 amino acids. The CDR3 sequence is CASSDVFSGNTIYF. The CDR3 DNA reads as TGTGCCAGCAGTGACGTTTTCTCTGGAAACACCATATATTTT.

This clone is a singleton in its sample. The rearrangement joins TRBV30 to TRBJ2-5; 7 bases are shared with TRBD1. The CDR3 covers 13 residues. V shed 5 bases and J 3 bases; nucleotides not matched to a gene: 6. CDR1 and CDR2 (germline): GTSNPN, SVGIG (reference sequence). CDR3 loop: CAWGGQAKETQYF. In DNA form, the CDR3 reads TGTGCCTGGGGCGGACAGGCAAAAGAGACCCAGTACTTC.

V is TRBV4-1 and J is TRBJ2-7, with unresolved D. V shed 1 base and J shed 3 bases, with 10 bases lying between them. The CDR3 sequence is 14 residues long. Germline V gene data show CDR1 as MGHRA and CDR2 as YSYEKL. CDR3 sequence: CASSQVLFVYEQYF. As DNA, the CDR3 is TGCGCCAGCAGCCAAGTTCTTTTTGTCTACGAGCAGTACTTC.

A single count supports this clone. The chain uses TRBV27 and TRBJ2-7; 7 bases line up with TRBD2. The CDR3 is 14 amino acids. V lost 6 bases to trimming and J lost 3 bases; unmatched junction nucleotides: 8. Looked up from germline, CDR1 is MNHEY and CDR2 is SMNVEV (reference sequence). CDR3 in amino acids: CASSPAGRHYEQYF. DNA for the CDR3: TGTGCCAGCAGCCCAGCGGGGCGGCACTACGAGCAGTACTTC.

The chain links TRBV7-2 to TRBJ2-1; a possible D gene is TRBD2 (7 bases). The CDR3 loop spans 16 amino acids. V was pared by 5 bases and J by 1 base, with 15 bases between. Germline assignment: CDR1 SGHTA and CDR2 FQGNSA. The CDR3 loop reads CASSARGGTSYNEQFF. CDR3 bases: TGTGCCAGCAGCGCTAGGGGGGGAACATCCTACAATGAGCAGTTCTTC.

CDR3 protein: CAWSPPGGGLVSGNQPQHF. In DNA form, the CDR3 reads TGTGCCTGGAGCCCGCCGGGAGGGGGCCTTGTGTCTGGCAATCAGCCCCAGCATTTT. This chain uses TRBV30 with TRBJ1-5; 7 nucleotides align to TRBD1. V was pared by 3 bases and J by 2 bases, with 19 bases of the junction left unmatched. This CDR3 region has 19 residues. Germline-derived CDR1 and CDR2 are GTSNPN and SVGIG (reference sequence). The complete variable domain, with remaining parts taken from reference TRBV30 and TRBJ1-5, reads SQTIHQWPATLVQPVGSPLSLECTVEGTSNPNLYWYRQAAGRGLQLLFYSVGIGQISSEVPQNLSASRPQDRQFILSSKKLLLSDSGFYLCAWSPPGGGLVSGNQPQHFGDGTRLSIL.

This clone was recorded once. J is TRBJ1-2 and V is TRBV10-3; D unresolved. Germline CDR1 ENHRY, CDR2 SYGVKD. With 3 bases removed from V and 4 bases from J, the gap between germline ends came to 9 bases. The CDR3 is made up of 13 amino acids. The CDR3 region has the DNA TGTGCCATCAGTGACAGCCGGACCTATGGCTACACCTTC. It encodes CAISDSRTYGYTF.